The 30 T cell receptor beta chains given below trace back to one sample, sequenced in a study of T cell responses to AZD1222 COVID-19 vaccine. Assay used: immunoSEQ multiplex PCR; TCRdb lists only in-frame clones, some missing. Of about 150,000 clones detected, 93% appear once; the ten largest clones hold 5% to 5.5%. This sample comprised peripheral blood, obtained on day 0 of AZD1222 vaccination. These receptors were collected from an adult in good health.

This clone was found once. V is TRBV5-4 and J is TRBJ2-7; possibly TRBD1 for D (6 bases). In germline, CDR1 is SGHNT, CDR2 YYREEE (reference sequence). Between the trimmed V and J ends, which lost 0 bases and 7 bases, there was a span of 11 bases. This CDR3 region has 13 residues. The CDR3, as DNA: TGTGCCAGCAGCTTGGCCAGGGGTTGGGAGCAGTACTTC. Amino acids: CASSLARGWEQYF.

The chain carries TRBV5-5 and TRBJ1-1; D unresolved. Germline lookup yields CDR1 SGHKS and CDR2 YYEKEE (reference sequence). CDR3 length: 11 amino acids. V was shortened by 3 bases and J by 3 bases, with 3 bases between the two germline ends. This CDR3 is CASSSYTEAFF. The CDR3 DNA reads as TGTGCCAGCAGCTCTTACACTGAAGCTTTCTTT.

The rearrangement joins TRBV5-5 to TRBJ2-2; 8 positions match TRBD1. The CDR3 loop spans 16 amino acids. V lost 4 bases and J lost 3; bases outside the gene matches: 8. Germline V lookup: CDR1 SGHKS, CDR2 YYEKEE (reference sequence). The CDR3 sequence is CASSTDRVLDTGELFF. CDR3 in DNA: TGTGCCAGCAGCACGGACAGGGTGTTGGACACCGGGGAGCTGTTTTTT.

The J gene is TRBJ2-1, the V gene TRBV24-1; tentative D call: TRBD2 (5 bases). The germline V gene encodes CDR1 KGHDR and CDR2 SFDVKD. The CDR3 runs 14 residues. V lost 2 bases to trimming and J lost 8 bases, with 12 bases between them. The CDR3: CATSDSDGRDEQFF. CDR3 sequence (DNA): TGTGCCACCAGTGATTCGGACGGGCGGGATGAGCAGTTCTTC.

The CDR3 coding sequence is TGTGCCAGCAGCCAAGATCGGGCGGCAGGGGGCAGGAGGCATGGCTACACCTTC. This gives the protein CASSQDRAAGGRRHGYTF. The gene calls are TRBV3-1 (or the pseudogene TRBV3-2) and TRBJ1-2, with 8 bases that match TRBD1. Trimming removed 0 bases from V and 6 bases from J; junction bases left unmatched: 15. The CDR3 is made up of 18 amino acids. Germline-derived CDR1 and CDR2 are LGHDT and YNNKEL (reference sequence).

This clone was seen once. The chain joins TRBV11-2 to TRBJ2-7, with 8 bases lining up with TRBD2. Per the germline V gene, CDR1 is SGHAT and CDR2 is FQNNGV. The CDR3 is made up of 15 amino acids. Trimming took 4 bases from V and 0 from J; bases not matched to a gene: 5. This CDR3 reads CASSSTTSGSYEQYF. For the CDR3, the DNA is TGTGCCAGCAGCTCCACTACTAGCGGCTCCTACGAGCAGTACTTC.

The gene calls are TRBV5-6 and TRBJ1-4; D gene unclear. There are 14 residues in the CDR3. Germline assignment: CDR1 SGHDT and CDR2 YYEEEE. Trimming left V 0 bases short and J 4 bases short, with 7 bases between. CDR3 residues: CASSLGGINEKLFF. The CDR3 region has the DNA TGTGCCAGCAGCTTGGGAGGAATTAATGAAAAACTGTTTTTT.

The chain is built from TRBV12-5 and TRBJ1-3, with 8 bases identical to TRBD1. The length of the CDR3 is 16 residues. V lost 5 bases and J lost 0; bases outside the gene matches: 6. The germline V gene has CDR1 LGHNT and CDR2 FRNRAP. DNA for the CDR3: TGTGCTAGTGGTGCGGGACAGGTGAACTCTGGAAACACCATATATTTT. It codes for CASGAGQVNSGNTIYF.

This clone showed up just once. The rearrangement links TRBV19 to TRBJ2-7, with a possible D match to TRBD2 (7 bases). This CDR3 has 19 amino acids. Germline CDR1 is LNHDA and CDR2 is SQIVND (reference sequence). Trimming shortened V by 9 bases and J by 4 bases, and 34 bases separated the two germline ends. The CDR3 nucleotides read TGTGCCAGCACTCTTGGGCAGGCGTACTTTCGGAGGGGGGGGTACGAGCAGTACTTC. It yields the protein CASTLGQAYFRRGGYEQYF.

The chain uses TRBV5-1 and TRBJ2-1; D gene unclear. Looked up from germline, CDR1 is SGHRS and CDR2 is YFSETQ. The germline V and J ends were trimmed by 4 bases and 8 bases, with 13 bases remaining between them. This CDR3 comprises 13 residues. The CDR3 bases are TGCGCCAGCAGCACCGACATATTATATGAGCAGTTCTTC. Amino acid sequence: CASSTDILYEQFF.

The gene calls are TRBV6-5 and TRBJ1-1, with D perhaps matching TRBD1 (5 bases). Germline V gene lookup returns CDR1 MNHEY and CDR2 SVGAGI. The ends were cut back, 5 bases at V and 4 bases at J, with 17 bases in the middle. This CDR3 spans 15 amino acids. The CDR3 DNA follows: TGTGCCAGCAGTCGGGACGGCTGGTATAGCACTGAAGCTTTCTTT. It translates to CASSRDGWYSTEAFF.

The V call is TRBV18, the J call TRBJ2-1, with D possibly matching TRBD2 (6 bases). The CDR3 covers 17 residues. V lost 0 bases to trimming and J lost 9 bases, with 21 bases between them. Germline V CDR1 and CDR2: KGHSH, LQKENI. CDR3: CASSPPSAGRRAPEQFF. Here the CDR3 DNA reads TGTGCCAGCTCACCACCGAGCGCGGGGCGGAGGGCTCCTGAGCAGTTCTTC.

The chain employs TRBV29-1 and TRBJ1-1, with 9 bases identical to TRBD1. The germline CDR1 and CDR2 sequences are SQVTM and ANQGSEA. The CDR3 has 14 amino acids. Losses at the gene ends were 6 bases for V and 1 base for J; bases not matched to a gene: 6. Here the CDR3 reads CSVAGDRENTEAFF. The CDR3 DNA reads TGCAGCGTGGCCGGGGACAGGGAGAACACTGAAGCTTTCTTT.

The chain joins TRBV7-3 to TRBJ2-1, with TRBD1 matching over 7 bases. The germline CDR1 and CDR2 sequences are SGHTA and FQGTGA. This CDR3 region has 15 residues. The junction had 9 bases not matched to a gene; V was cut back by 1 base and J by 9 bases. The CDR3 nucleotides are TGTGCCAGCAGCTTAAGCGCGTTAGGGGGCGCTGAGCAGTTCTTC. This sequence encodes CASSLSALGGAEQFF.

The rearrangement uses TRBV5-1 and TRBJ2-1; D gene uncertain. V was clipped by 0 bases and J by 8 bases, with 12 bases between them. The CDR3 runs to 14 residues. CDR1 and CDR2 (germline): SGHRS, YFSETQ. In DNA, the CDR3 is TGCGCCAGCAGCTTGGCGACTGAAGGAGATGAGCAGTTCTTC. Encoded protein: CASSLATEGDEQFF.

The table lists this clone with a count of one. The V gene is TRBV15, the J gene TRBJ2-5; the D gene is possibly TRBD2 (6 bases). Looked up from germline, CDR1 is LNHNV and CDR2 is YYDKDF (reference sequence). The CDR3 runs 12 residues. V shed 10 bases and J shed 0 bases, with 9 bases lying between them. The CDR3 spells CASGAYQETQYF. CDR3 coding DNA: TGTGCCAGCGGGGCGTACCAAGAGACCCAGTACTTC.

The rearrangement joins TRBV6-5 to TRBJ1-1; D uncertain. Looked up from germline, CDR1 is MNHEY and CDR2 is SVGAGI. This CDR3 has 13 amino acids. The V end lost 7 bases, the J end lost 5 bases, and 14 bases lay between the germline ends. CDR3 residues: CASTVGKGTEAFF. The CDR3 DNA reads as TGTGCCAGCACGGTAGGAAAGGGTACTGAAGCTTTCTTT.

The rearrangement joins TRBV6-5 to TRBJ1-2; no firm D call. Germline V gives CDR1 MNHEY, CDR2 SVGAGI. CDR3 length equals 13 residues. Deletions cut 0 bases from V and 4 bases from J, with 6 bases between. This chain's CDR3 is CASSYSLRYGYTF. Written as DNA, the CDR3 is TGTGCCAGCAGTTACTCCCTTCGCTATGGCTACACCTTC.

This CDR3 reads CASSLVDGTEAFF. CDR3 DNA sequence: TGTGCCAGCAGCTTAGTAGACGGGACTGAAGCTTTCTTT. The chain carries TRBV7-9 and TRBJ1-1; D gene unclear. CDR3 length: 13 residues. Germline V gene lookup returns CDR1 SEHNR and CDR2 FQNEAQ (reference sequence). V dropped 1 base and J dropped 5 bases, with 8 bases sitting between them.

This rearrangement joins TRBV5-1 to TRBJ1-4; no clear D gene. Per the germline V gene, CDR1 is SGHRS and CDR2 is YFSETQ. The CDR3 consists of 14 residues. V was clipped by 4 bases and J by 5 bases, with 12 bases between them. This CDR3 is CASSPLATNEKLFF. CDR3 bases: TGCGCCAGCAGCCCATTGGCGACGAATGAAAAACTGTTTTTT.

The rearrangement links TRBV5-5 to TRBJ2-7; TRBD2 matches 8 bases. CDR1 is SGHKS, CDR2 YYEKEE, per germline (reference sequence). The CDR3 is 15 amino acids. The ends lost 2 bases at V and 4 bases at J; junction bases unmatched: 8. CDR3 in DNA: TGTGCCAGCAGCTTAATAAGCGGGAGTGGTTACGAGCAGTACTTC. As protein: CASSLISGSGYEQYF.

This chain joins TRBV3-1 (or the pseudogene TRBV3-2) and TRBJ2-5; 8 bases align to TRBD2. V lost 2 bases to trimming and J lost 4 bases; unmatched junction nucleotides: 9. This CDR3 is built from 16 residues. CDR1 LGHDT and CDR2 YNNKEL come from the germline V gene (reference sequence). The CDR3 sequence: CASSQHIGLAIETQYF. The CDR3 coding sequence is TGTGCCAGCAGCCAACACATTGGACTAGCTATAGAGACCCAGTACTTC.

This clone was detected a few times. This chain links TRBV6-5 with TRBJ1-2; D is undetermined. Germline CDR1 and CDR2: MNHEY and SVGAGI. V was trimmed by 6 bases and J by 1 base, leaving 9 bases between them. This CDR3 region has 13 residues. The CDR3 bases are TGTGCCAGCAGCCGCCCAATTAACTATGGCTACACCTTC. Its translation is CASSRPINYGYTF.

The chain couples TRBV5-5 to TRBJ1-1, with D perhaps TRBD1 (5 bases). V lost 3 bases and J 4 bases, leaving 13 bases between the germline ends. Germline CDR1 and CDR2: SGHKS and YYEKEE (reference sequence). The CDR3 contains 14 residues. The CDR3: CASSSGTWGTEAFF. For the CDR3, the DNA is TGTGCCAGCAGCTCCGGGACCTGGGGCACTGAAGCTTTCTTT.

CDR3 nucleotide sequence: TGTGCCAGCAGCGTAGGAGGGGGCCATCGCGGCTACACCTTC. Translation gives CASSVGGGHRGYTF. This chain joins TRBV9 and TRBJ1-2, with 7 nucleotides matching TRBD1. V gave up 0 bases and J gave up 8 bases; unmatched junction bases: 7. The CDR3 contains 14 residues. CDR1 and CDR2 (germline): SGDLS, YYNGEE.

This chain links TRBV30 with TRBJ2-2; no firm D call. This CDR3 comprises 14 residues. V shed 2 bases and J shed 0 bases, with 7 bases lying between them. CDR1 and CDR2 from the germline V gene are GTSNPN and SVGIG (reference sequence). CDR3 in DNA: TGTGCCTGGAGTATAGCAGCGAACACCGGGGAGCTGTTTTTT. Translating it yields CAWSIAANTGELFF. Full variable domain (outside the CDR3, taken from reference TRBV30 and TRBJ2-2): SQTIHQWPATLVQPVGSPLSLECTVEGTSNPNLYWYRQAAGRGLQLLFYSVGIGQISSEVPQNLSASRPQDRQFILSSKKLLLSDSGFYLCAWSIAANTGELFFGEGSRLTVL.

The V gene is TRBV7-8, the J gene TRBJ2-5, with 8 bases that match TRBD1. V lost 5 bases to trimming and J lost 1 base; unmatched junction nucleotides: 3. The germline V gene encodes CDR1 SGHVS and CDR2 FQNEAQ. There are 14 residues in the CDR3. The DNA for the CDR3 is TGTGCCAGCAGCCAAACAGGGGGCCAAGAGACCCAGTACTTC. This translates into CASSQTGGQETQYF.

This clone has more than one count but fewer than ten. This chain connects TRBV5-6 to TRBJ1-3; unclear D gene. CDR1 is SGHDT and CDR2 is YYEEEE in the germline V gene. The CDR3 is 15 amino acids. Between the trimmed V and J ends, which lost 2 bases and 0 bases, there was a span of 9 bases. CDR3 sequence (DNA): TGTGCCAGCAGCTTTTTCGGGAACTCTGGAAACACCATATATTTT. It yields the protein CASSFFGNSGNTIYF.

The chain is built from TRBV24-1 and TRBJ1-5; D not certain. The V and J ends lost 3 bases and 2 bases respectively, with 7 bases between them. The germline CDR1 and CDR2 sequences are KGHDR and SFDVKD. The CDR3 runs to 14 residues. The chain's CDR3 is CATSDHQGNQPQHF. The CDR3 DNA follows: TGTGCCACCAGTGATCATCAGGGCAATCAGCCCCAGCATTTT.

The chain carries TRBV10-1 and TRBJ2-2; D is possibly TRBD2 (5 bases). The CDR3 sequence is 14 residues long. The germline V and J ends were trimmed by 7 bases and 4 bases, with 13 bases remaining between them. Germline lookup yields CDR1 WNHNN and CDR2 SYGVQD (reference sequence). In DNA form, the CDR3 reads TGCGCCAGCACCCCGACTCGGGGCACCGGGGAGCTGTTTTTT. It yields the protein CASTPTRGTGELFF.